A selection of T cell receptor beta chains follows, all from one sample in a study of CD8 T cells in ankylosing spondylitis. TCRdb reprocessed the 5' RACE reads via MiXCR and lists one record per CDR3 protein. This sample carries 300,000 to 350,000 distinct CDR3 sequences, roughly 11% of them seen once, and the ten largest clones take roughly 9%. Sequencing was done on a sample of blood, either unsorted or a sorted T cell fraction (not recorded which). The receptors shown here come from a female donor with ankylosing spondylitis or in good health (not recorded which). CDR3s include the opening cysteine and the closing phenylalanine or tryptophan. A D gene is named only where the DNA matches it firmly. For some rows the clone size is stated as once, few or many, or as a class when expanded; others skip it.

d_call	j_call	v_call	clone_size	cdr3_nt	cdr3_aa
TRBD1	TRBJ1-1	TRBV12-3/TRBV12-4	many	TGTGCCAGCAGTGGGGGACAGGGTTGGACTGAAGCTTTCTTT	CASSGGQGWTEAFF
-	TRBJ2-2	TRBV9	many	TGTGCCAGCAGCGTATTAGGTAACACCGGGGAGCTGTTTTTT	CASSVLGNTGELFF
-	TRBJ2-3	TRBV12-3/TRBV12-4	many	TGTGCCAGCAGTTACCCAAACGGGATTACTAGCACAGATACGCAGTATTTT	CASSYPNGITSTDTQYF
TRBD2	TRBJ2-7	TRBV20-1	many	TGCAGTGCTAGAGAGACGGGACTAGCGTATGAGCAGTACTTC	CSARETGLAYEQYF
TRBD1	TRBJ2-3	TRBV28	many	TGTGCCAGCAGGACGGGACAGTGGCGGGATACGCAGTATTTT	CASRTGQWRDTQYF
TRBD2	TRBJ2-3	TRBV10-3	many	TGTGCCATCACCAGCGGACTAGCGGGGGGCGGAGATACGCAGTATTTT	CAITSGLAGGGDTQYF
TRBD1	TRBJ2-2	TRBV7-3	-	TGTGCCAGCAGCTTATTGGGACAGCCGAACACCGGGGAGCTGTTTTTT	CASSLLGQPNTGELFF
TRBD1	TRBJ1-4	TRBV7-9	once	TGTGCCAGCAGCCCTCCGGGACAGGGGGAAAGAGAAAAACTGTTTTTT	CASSPPGQGEREKLFF
-	TRBJ2-3	TRBV6-1	many	TGTGCCAGCACCCCAAGAGGCACAGATACGCAGTATTTT	CASTPRGTDTQYF
TRBD1	TRBJ1-1	TRBV5-8	-	TGTGCCAGCAGCTTGGACAGGGGGCTTGAAGCTTTCTTT	CASSLDRGLEAFF
-	TRBJ2-7	TRBV5-1	few	TGCGCCAGCAGCCCGGCGGGTTCGTGGGGAGACTCAAGCTACGAGCAGTACTTC	CASSPAGSWGDSSYEQYF
-	TRBJ1-1	TRBV30	-	TGTGCCTGGAGTGTCATAAGGGCATTCCGGGGGACTGAAGCTTTCTTT	CAWSVIRAFRGTEAFF
-	TRBJ1-3	TRBV3-1	-	TGTGCCAGCAGCCCGACCGACCGGGACCAACTACGGGGCACCATATATTTT	CASSPTDRDQLRGTIYF
-	TRBJ2-7	TRBV4-1	many	TGCGCCAGCAGCCAAGAGGCTACAAAAGTCCTGTCGGAGCAGTACTTC	CASSQEATKVLSEQYF
-	TRBJ1-2	TRBV30	-	TGTGCCTGGCTACACGGGGGGGAAGCTAACTATGGCTACACCTTC	CAWLHGGEANYGYTF
-	TRBJ2-2	TRBV20-1	many	TGCAGTGCTAGTCGGGGGGCGGTCACCGGGGAGCTGTTTTTT	CSASRGAVTGELFF
-	TRBJ1-2	TRBV7-2	many	TGTGCCAGCAGCTTAGGGGGCGGCTACTATGGCTACACCTTC	CASSLGGGYYGYTF
-	TRBJ1-2	TRBV16	many	TGTGCCAGCAGCCGCCCGGGCCTTGGGGGCTACACCTTC	CASSRPGLGGYTF
-	TRBJ2-7	TRBV20-1	many	TGCAGTGCTAGCCCAGGGCTATCCGAGCAGTACTTC	CSASPGLSEQYF
-	TRBJ2-1	TRBV20-1	many	TGCAGTGCTAGAGAAACGGCGGACCACTGGGAGTTCTTC	CSARETADHWEFF
TRBD1	TRBJ2-7	TRBV29-1	-	TGCAGCTTTTCGACAGGGGGCTACGAGCAGTACTTC	CSFSTGGYEQYF
TRBD1	TRBJ2-7	TRBV28	-	TGTGCCAGCAGTTTACACAGGGGTTGGCCCGAGCAGTACTTC	CASSLHRGWPEQYF
-	TRBJ2-3	TRBV6-1	many	TGTGCCAGCAGAAGGACACGAGCTAGCACAGATACGCAGTATTTT	CASRRTRASTDTQYF
-	TRBJ2-3	TRBV12-3/TRBV12-4	many	TGTGCCAGCAGCGCCCAGTCGGTAGCGACAGATACGCAGTATTTT	CASSAQSVATDTQYF
-	TRBJ2-2	TRBV12-3/TRBV12-4	-	TGTGCCAGCAGTTCCAACCCGGGCGGGGAGCTGTTTTTT	CASSSNPGGELFF
-	TRBJ1-3	TRBV7-9	many	TGTGCCAGCAGCTTTTTGTCAGTTGGATTTCGAAACACCATATATTTT	CASSFLSVGFRNTIYF
-	TRBJ1-4	TRBV27	many	TGTGCCAGCAGTCCCCTGTCGGGTGAAAAACTGTTTTTT	CASSPLSGEKLFF
-	TRBJ2-2	TRBV20-1	-	TGCAGTGCGGGGAACACCGTGGAGCTGTTTTTT	CSAGNTVELFF
-	TRBJ1-2	TRBV7-9	many	TGTGCCAGCAGCTTTGGGGGTGTGGATGGCTACACCTTC	CASSFGGVDGYTF
-	TRBJ2-7	TRBV28	many	TGTGCCAGCAGTCCCCGAGGGATTCCCTACGAGCAGTACTTC	CASSPRGIPYEQYF
-	TRBJ2-1	TRBV20-1	many	TGCAGTGCTGCGAGCGGCAGCTCCTACAATGAGCAGTTCTTC	CSAASGSSYNEQFF
TRBD1	TRBJ2-3	TRBV10-3	-	TGTGCCGCAAGGGACAGGGAGGGGGATACGCAGTATTTT	CAARDREGDTQYF
TRBD2	TRBJ2-4	TRBV18	many	TGTGCCAGCTCACCAAGTGTACACACCGGGAGGAACATTCAGTACTTC	CASSPSVHTGRNIQYF
TRBD1	TRBJ2-1	TRBV5-1	many	TGCGCCAGCAGCCCCGGGACAGGGGTCTCCTACAATGAGCAGTTCTTC	CASSPGTGVSYNEQFF
-	TRBJ2-3	TRBV24-1	-	TGTGCCACCAGTGATTTTCCCGGCGGGACTACAGATACGCAGTATTTT	CATSDFPGGTTDTQYF
-	TRBJ2-3	TRBV5-5	-	TGTGCCAGCAGCTTGATGACAGCCTCACGTAGCACAGATACGCAGTATTTT	CASSLMTASRSTDTQYF
-	TRBJ2-7	TRBV20-1	many	TGCAGTGCTAGGATAGCGGACAGCTACGAGCAGTACTTC	CSARIADSYEQYF
TRBD2	TRBJ2-1	TRBV14	-	TGTGCCAGCGGACTAGCGGGAGGGCCTAATGAGCAGTTCTTC	CASGLAGGPNEQFF
-	TRBJ2-1	TRBV12-3/TRBV12-4	many	TGTGCCAGCAGTTTGGCTAGGCGATCCTACAATGAGCAGTTCTTC	CASSLARRSYNEQFF
TRBD1	TRBJ1-1	TRBV5-1	many	TGCGCCAGCAGCTGGGGACAGTCGAACACTGAAGCTTTCTTT	CASSWGQSNTEAFF
-	TRBJ2-2	TRBV12-3/TRBV12-4	many	TGTGCCAGTTCACGCCAGGCGAACACCGGGGAGCTGTTTTTT	CASSRQANTGELFF
TRBD1	TRBJ1-1	TRBV28	few	TGTGCCAGCAGTTTATGGTCAGGGGGAGGGACTGAAGCTTTCTTT	CASSLWSGGGTEAFF
TRBD1	TRBJ1-5	TRBV19	few	TGTGCCAGTACTGGAAAAACGGGACAGGGGAAGGGACCCCAGCATTTT	CASTGKTGQGKGPQHF
-	TRBJ1-5	TRBV20-1	many	TGCAGTGCCACCGACAGTTATAGCAATCAGCCCCAGCATTTT	CSATDSYSNQPQHF
-	TRBJ2-1	TRBV6-2/TRBV6-3	many	TGTGCCAGCAGGACGGCCCCTCGGGGGCTAAGGTACAATGAGCAGTTCTTC	CASRTAPRGLRYNEQFF
-	TRBJ2-2	TRBV5-6	many	TGTGCCAGCACCCCGACGGGGAACACCGGGGAGCTGTTTTTT	CASTPTGNTGELFF